This T cell receptor beta chain emerged from a study of cytomegalovirus exposure and HLA in healthy donors. The study's findings and limits: The later analysis indicated that the majority of CMV-associated TCR beta chains appeared HLA-restricted. Apart from CMV serostatus, no immune exposure information was available.

Germline assignment: CDR1 SGDLS and CDR2 YYNGEE. Trimming cost V 4 bases and J 1 base; bases outside gene matches: 4. The CDR3 extends over 14 amino acids. Points on this clone: Its antigen is not known. The same CDR3 arises from other DNA sequences in this sample as well.

The PCR employed 60 Vbeta primers together with 13 Jbeta primers. Here immunoSEQ multiplex PCR was the method, and the copy in TCRdb shows in-frame clones only, minus some. The data hold over 150,000 clones, with 80% observed a single time. The chain carries TRBV9 and TRBJ2-7; 8 positions agree with TRBD1. This sequence originates from a boy between 10 and 17 years old in good health and CMV-seronegative. Material for sequencing was PBMCs. For the CDR3, the DNA is TGTGCCAGCAGCTTAACAGGGGGTTCCTACGAGCAGTACTTC. This translates into CASSLTGGSYEQYF. Full variable domain (rest looked up from reference TRBV9 and TRBJ2-7): DSGVTQTPKHLITATGQRVTLRCSPRSGDLSVYWYQQSLDQGLQFLIQYYNGEERAKGNILERFSAQQFPDLHSELNLSSLELGDSALYFCASSLTGGSYEQYFGPGTRLTVT.